This is a list of T cell receptor beta chains from one sample in a study of shared clonotypes between healthy human individuals. Clones were sequenced by immunoSEQ multiplex PCR, and TCRdb holds only the in-frame ones, with some missing. The sample holds about 2.5 million clones, approximately 90% seen once. Source material: naive CD4+ T cells from PBMCs. Receptors were obtained from a man between 18 and 35 years old in good health. Some clones in this sample may be carry-over from other donors' samples. Each CDR3 is given with its conserved first and last residue. Each record gives: clone size, V gene, J gene, D gene, CDR3 protein, CDR3 DNA. D genes are given only for firm matches. Clone size is given for some rows only: seen once, a few or many times, or a class if the clone is expanded.

clone size: .; V gene: TRBV9; J gene: TRBJ2-1; D gene: TRBD1; CDR3 protein: CASSGSGTGGNEQFF; CDR3 DNA: TGTGCCAGCAGTGGCTCCGGGACAGGGGGCAATGAGCAGTTCTTC
clone size: .; V gene: TRBV9; J gene: TRBJ1-4; D gene: .; CDR3 protein: CASSAGTLGMTNEKLFF; CDR3 DNA: TGTGCCAGCAGTGCCGGGACCTTGGGGATGACTAATGAAAAACTGTTTTTT
clone size: once; V gene: TRBV5-1; J gene: TRBJ2-7; D gene: TRBD1; CDR3 protein: CASSLSTGGYEQYF; CDR3 DNA: TGCGCCAGCAGCTTGAGCACAGGGGGCTACGAGCAGTACTTC
clone size: .; V gene: TRBV28; J gene: TRBJ2-7; D gene: .; CDR3 protein: CASSEGLPYEQYF; CDR3 DNA: TGTGCCAGCAGTGAGGGATTGCCCTACGAGCAGTACTTC
clone size: .; V gene: TRBV5-4; J gene: TRBJ1-2; D gene: .; CDR3 protein: CASSSPPGGVGYTF; CDR3 DNA: TGTGCCAGCAGCTCCCCCCCGGGGGGCGTTGGCTACACCTTC
clone size: .; V gene: TRBV6-1; J gene: TRBJ1-1; D gene: .; CDR3 protein: CASSSQMNTEAFF; CDR3 DNA: TGTGCCAGCAGCTCGCAGATGAACACTGAAGCTTTCTTT
clone size: .; V gene: TRBV5-6; J gene: TRBJ2-2; D gene: .; CDR3 protein: CASSSLKTGELFF; CDR3 DNA: TGTGCCAGCAGCTCTCTTAAGACCGGGGAGCTGTTTTTT
clone size: few; V gene: TRBV9; J gene: TRBJ2-2; D gene: .; CDR3 protein: CASSVEASKREELFF; CDR3 DNA: TGTGCCAGCAGCGTAGAGGCTAGTAAGAGGGAGGAGCTGTTTTTT
clone size: few; V gene: TRBV7-2; J gene: TRBJ2-1; D gene: .; CDR3 protein: CASSSGLGGRREQFF; CDR3 DNA: TGTGCCAGCAGCTCGGGACTAGGGGGCCGCAGGGAGCAGTTCTTC
clone size: .; V gene: TRBV5-1; J gene: TRBJ1-3; D gene: .; CDR3 protein: CASSLENYSSGNTIYF; CDR3 DNA: TGCGCCAGCAGCTTGGAAAATTACAGCTCTGGAAACACCATATATTTT
clone size: .; V gene: TRBV6-6; J gene: TRBJ2-7; D gene: .; CDR3 protein: CASRKSQGYYEQYF; CDR3 DNA: TGTGCCAGCCGAAAATCACAAGGATACTACGAGCAGTACTTC
clone size: .; V gene: TRBV5-1; J gene: TRBJ2-3; D gene: .; CDR3 protein: CASGRGPLGDTQYF; CDR3 DNA: TGCGCCAGCGGTCGGGGACCATTAGGGGATACGCAGTATTTT
clone size: few; V gene: TRBV2; J gene: TRBJ1-5; D gene: TRBD1; CDR3 protein: CASSGDRYSNQPQHF; CDR3 DNA: TGTGCCAGCAGTGGGGACAGATATAGCAATCAGCCCCAGCATTTT
clone size: .; V gene: TRBV11-2; J gene: TRBJ1-1; D gene: .; CDR3 protein: CASTLAAGTEAFF; CDR3 DNA: TGTGCCAGCACCTTGGCGGCCGGCACTGAAGCTTTCTTT
clone size: .; V gene: TRBV7-2; J gene: TRBJ2-7; D gene: .; CDR3 protein: CASSALYEQYF; CDR3 DNA: TGTGCCAGCAGCGCCCTCTACGAGCAGTACTTC
clone size: .; V gene: TRBV28; J gene: TRBJ1-1; D gene: .; CDR3 protein: CASSPWGSNTEAFF; CDR3 DNA: TGTGCCAGCAGCCCCTGGGGGTCCAACACTGAAGCTTTCTTT